The TCR beta chain described here comes from a study of T cells in Graves' hyperthyroidism and ophthalmopathy. Exclusion of a patient resulted from uncontrolled infection, other autoimmune disease, pregnancy or lactation. What was amplified from RNA transcripts were TCR beta CDR3 regions. The TCR CDR3 first-round RT-PCR relied on the HTBI primer set. TCRdb passed the multiplex PCR reads through MiXCR, listing each CDR3 protein once. Counted here are fewer than 650,000 distinct CDR3 sequences, approximately 49% occurring once; the ten biggest clones make up about two fifths. Germline-derived CDR1 and CDR2 are LNHNV and YYDKDF (reference sequence). Both ends counted, the CDR3 spans 10 residues. As for this clonotype: Its antigen is not known. The CDR3 end shows no conserved phenylalanine or tryptophan, and so a read error is likely. Because the CDR3's place on the DNA is in doubt, the DNA is left out and the CDR3 is given as listed by TCRdb.

Study observations and caveats: Blood also showed most of the thyroid clonotypes that were expanded above 0.001. Before onset, by a median of approximately 6.8 months, the model predicted ophthalmopathy.

V gene TRBV15 combines with J gene TRBJ1-1; the table gives TRBD1 as D, unverified against the DNA. The receptor's source is an adult woman with Graves' disease, either hyperthyroidism or ophthalmopathy (not recorded which). The specimen sequenced was peripheral blood or thyroid tissue (not recorded which). The CDR3 protein is CATSRDRGLY.